The T cell receptor beta chain under discussion was sequenced for a study of prognosis after radiotherapy for stage I lung cancer. Overall study: It was between 2018 and 2019 that stage I non-small cell lung cancer patients were enrolled. Study findings and constraints: Counts of unique TCR clones fell following stereotactic body radiation therapy, median approximately 10,000 versus 7,000.

At least ten counts were recorded for this clonotype. What it binds is not known. Template was genomic DNA; TCR beta CDR3 amplified in two multiplex PCR rounds. During first-round PCR, primers specific to each TRBV and TRBJ gene were used. TCRdb used MiXCR to reprocess the multiplex PCR reads, holding one entry per CDR3 protein. The repertoire includes some 27,000 distinct CDR3 sequences, approximately 44% of them detected once, and about 32% sits in the top ten. This CDR3 has 13 residues. Germline CDR1 reads LGHDT; CDR2 reads YNNKEL (reference sequence). V was cut by 2 bases and J by 0 bases, with 4 bases left in between.

The rearrangement uses TRBV3-1 and TRBJ2-5; D not resolved. This receptor was obtained from a donor at least 50 years old with non-small cell lung cancer. The sequences come from PBMCs, collected before or after stereotactic body radiation therapy (not recorded which). DNA for the CDR3: TGTGCCAGCAGCCAAAGGCACCAAGAGACCCAGTACTTC. It translates to CASSQRHQETQYF.